The rows below give T cell receptor beta chains drawn from one sample of a study of beta chain features in type 1 diabetes. TCRdb keeps only in-frame clones here, not all; method: immunoSEQ multiplex PCR. The table lists around 300,000 clones, 7% to 9% of them singletons. The sample consisted of central memory CD4+ T cells from blood. The receptors derive from a woman between 18 and 29 years old in good health. The CDR3 runs from the conserved cysteine through the conserved F or W. Fields, in order: clone size, V gene, D gene, J gene, CDR3 DNA, CDR3 protein. A D gene is named only where the DNA matches it firmly. Only some rows state a clone size, as once, few, many or a class for expanded clones.

abundance: few
v_gene: TRBV7-7
d_gene: .
j_gene: TRBJ2-1
CDR3nt: TGTGCTAGCAGCTTAGTGGACGACACTGAGCAGTTCTTC
CDR3aa: CASSLVDDTEQFF

abundance: .
v_gene: TRBV4-3
d_gene: TRBD1
j_gene: TRBJ1-3
CDR3nt: TGCGCCAGCAGCCAAGCAACGACAGGGGGCCTTGGAAACACCATATATTTT
CDR3aa: CASSQATTGGLGNTIYF

abundance: .
v_gene: TRBV9
d_gene: .
j_gene: TRBJ2-1
CDR3nt: TGTGCCAGCAGCGTAGGTTGGTTCAATGAGCAGTTCTTC
CDR3aa: CASSVGWFNEQFF

abundance: few
v_gene: TRBV6-5
d_gene: .
j_gene: TRBJ2-3
CDR3nt: TGTGCCAGCAAACAACCCCTGGGAGACGATACGCAGTATTTT
CDR3aa: CASKQPLGDDTQYF

abundance: few
v_gene: TRBV7-9
d_gene: .
j_gene: TRBJ2-3
CDR3nt: TGTGCCAGCAGCTTAGAGCGGACAGATACGCAGTATTTT
CDR3aa: CASSLERTDTQYF

abundance: .
v_gene: TRBV29-1
d_gene: TRBD2
j_gene: TRBJ2-3
CDR3nt: TGCAGCGTTGTGAGAGGGACTAGCGGCATTAGGGGCACAGATACGCAGTATTTT
CDR3aa: CSVVRGTSGIRGTDTQYF

abundance: few
v_gene: TRBV11-2
d_gene: .
j_gene: TRBJ2-1
CDR3nt: TGTGCCAGCAGCTTTGTGGTGGCTGACAATGAGCAGTTCTTC
CDR3aa: CASSFVVADNEQFF

abundance: .
v_gene: TRBV19
d_gene: .
j_gene: TRBJ1-5
CDR3nt: TGTGCCAGTAGTATAGTTCTGGCACTGGTAAGCAATCAGCCCCAGCATTTT
CDR3aa: CASSIVLALVSNQPQHF

abundance: few
v_gene: TRBV18
d_gene: .
j_gene: TRBJ2-3
CDR3nt: TGTGCCAGCTCACGTGGTCCAGATACGCAGTATTTT
CDR3aa: CASSRGPDTQYF

abundance: .
v_gene: TRBV29-1
d_gene: .
j_gene: TRBJ1-2
CDR3nt: TGCAGCGTCCAAATAAGTGGCTACACCTTC
CDR3aa: CSVQISGYTF

abundance: many
v_gene: TRBV6-6
d_gene: .
j_gene: TRBJ1-6
CDR3nt: TGTGCCAGCATGACCCAACCACCCCTCCACTTT
CDR3aa: CASMTQPPLHF

abundance: many
v_gene: TRBV14
d_gene: TRBD2
j_gene: TRBJ2-1
CDR3nt: TGTGCCAGCAGCCCCTACATCGGCGGGGGGAACAATGAGCAGTTCTTC
CDR3aa: CASSPYIGGGNNEQFF

abundance: .
v_gene: TRBV7-3
d_gene: .
j_gene: TRBJ1-1
CDR3nt: TGTGCCAGCAGCTCTGGACCGGGAAGGAACACTGAAGCTTTCTTT
CDR3aa: CASSSGPGRNTEAFF